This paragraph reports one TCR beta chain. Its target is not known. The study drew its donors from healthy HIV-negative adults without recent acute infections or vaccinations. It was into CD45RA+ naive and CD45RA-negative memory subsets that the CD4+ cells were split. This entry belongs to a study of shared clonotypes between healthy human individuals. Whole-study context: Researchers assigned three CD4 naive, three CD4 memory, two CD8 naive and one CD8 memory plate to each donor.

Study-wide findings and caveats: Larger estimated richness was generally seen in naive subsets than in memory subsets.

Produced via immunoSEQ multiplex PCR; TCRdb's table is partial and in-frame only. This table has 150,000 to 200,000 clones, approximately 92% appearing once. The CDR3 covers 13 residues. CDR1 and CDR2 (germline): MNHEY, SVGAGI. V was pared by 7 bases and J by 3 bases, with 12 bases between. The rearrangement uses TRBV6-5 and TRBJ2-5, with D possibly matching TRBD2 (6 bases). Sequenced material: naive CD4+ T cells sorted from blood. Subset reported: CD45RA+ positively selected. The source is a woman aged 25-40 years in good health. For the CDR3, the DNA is TGTGCCAGCATTCGGCGGGGCGAAGAGACCCAGTACTTC. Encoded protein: CASIRRGEETQYF.